This T cell receptor beta chain emerged from a study of T cell responses to AZD1222 COVID-19 vaccine. CDR3 size: 18 residues. With 7 bases clipped from V and 5 bases from J, the junction kept 12 bases outside the gene matches. The germline gives CDR1 MGHRA, CDR2 YSYEKL. Repertoires were generated with immunoSEQ multiplex PCR, while TCRdb's copy carries only in-frame clones and drops some. This sample has roughly 140,000 clones; around 87% occur once, and the top ten carry about 9.8%. This rearrangement joins TRBV4-1 to TRBJ2-2, with 14 bases matching TRBD2. The TCR was taken from an adult who received the AZD1222 COVID-19 vaccine. The material sequenced was peripheral blood, taken 28 days after the second AZD1222 dose. The CDR3 spells CASTDLTGLAGGTGELFF. The CDR3 bases are TGCGCCAGCACCGACTTAACTGGACTAGCGGGAGGAACCGGGGAGCTGTTTTTT.